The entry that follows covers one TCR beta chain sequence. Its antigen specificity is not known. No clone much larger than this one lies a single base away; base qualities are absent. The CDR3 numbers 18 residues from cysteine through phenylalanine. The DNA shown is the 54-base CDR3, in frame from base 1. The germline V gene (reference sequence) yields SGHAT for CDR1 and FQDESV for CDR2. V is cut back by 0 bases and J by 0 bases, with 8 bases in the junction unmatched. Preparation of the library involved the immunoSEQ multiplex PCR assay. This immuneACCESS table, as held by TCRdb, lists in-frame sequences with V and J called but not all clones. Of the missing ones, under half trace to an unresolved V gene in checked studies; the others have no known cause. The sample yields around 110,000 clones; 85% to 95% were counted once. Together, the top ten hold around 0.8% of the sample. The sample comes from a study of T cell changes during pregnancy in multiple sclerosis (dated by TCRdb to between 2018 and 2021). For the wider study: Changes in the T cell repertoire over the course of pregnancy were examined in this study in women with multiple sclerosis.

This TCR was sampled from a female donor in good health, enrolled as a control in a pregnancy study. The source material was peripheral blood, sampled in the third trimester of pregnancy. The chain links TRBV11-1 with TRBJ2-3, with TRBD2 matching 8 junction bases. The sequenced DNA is TGTGCCAGCAGCTTAGCCAGCGGGGGACCATCTAGCACAGATACGCAGTATTTT. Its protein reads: CASSLASGGPSSTDTQYF.